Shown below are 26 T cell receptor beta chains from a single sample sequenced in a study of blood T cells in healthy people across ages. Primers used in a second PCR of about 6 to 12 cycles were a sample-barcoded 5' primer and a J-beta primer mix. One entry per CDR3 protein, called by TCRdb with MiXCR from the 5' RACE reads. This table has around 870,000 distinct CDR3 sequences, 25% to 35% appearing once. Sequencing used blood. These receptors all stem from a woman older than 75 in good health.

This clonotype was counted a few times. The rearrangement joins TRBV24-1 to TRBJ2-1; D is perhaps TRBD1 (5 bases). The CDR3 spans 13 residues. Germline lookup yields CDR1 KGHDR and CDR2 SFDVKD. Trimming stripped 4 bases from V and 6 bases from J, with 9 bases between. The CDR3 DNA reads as TGTGCCACCAGTGACACGACAGTCAATGAGCAGTTCTTC. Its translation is CATSDTTVNEQFF.

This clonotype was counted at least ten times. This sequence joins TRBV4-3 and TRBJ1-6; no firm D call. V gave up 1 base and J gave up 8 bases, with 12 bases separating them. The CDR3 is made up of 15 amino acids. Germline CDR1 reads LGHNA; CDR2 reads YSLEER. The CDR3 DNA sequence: TGCGCCAGCAGCCAAGGGGCCAACGAGGATTCACCCCTCCACTTT. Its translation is CASSQGANEDSPLHF.

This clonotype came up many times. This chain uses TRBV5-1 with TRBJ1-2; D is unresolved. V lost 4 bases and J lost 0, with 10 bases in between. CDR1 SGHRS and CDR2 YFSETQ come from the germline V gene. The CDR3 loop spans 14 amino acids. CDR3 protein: CASSLTSTNYGYTF. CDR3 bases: TGCGCCAGCAGCCTGACATCAACTAACTATGGCTACACCTTC. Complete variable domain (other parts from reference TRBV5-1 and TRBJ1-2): KAGVTQTPRYLIKTRGQQVTLSCSPISGHRSVSWYQQTPGQGLQFLFEYFSETQRNKGNFPGRFSGRQFSNSRSEMNVSTLELGDSALYLCASSLTSTNYGYTFGSGTRLTVV.

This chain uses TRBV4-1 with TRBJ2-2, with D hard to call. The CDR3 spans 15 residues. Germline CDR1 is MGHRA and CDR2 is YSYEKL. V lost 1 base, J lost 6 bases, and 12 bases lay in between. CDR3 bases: TGCGCCAGCAGCCAAGCGGCTGGGATGGCCGGGGAGCTGTTTTTT. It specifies CASSQAAGMAGELFF.

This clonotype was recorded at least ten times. The CDR3: CASRTAEVGRGSDTQYF. The CDR3 DNA reads TGTGCCAGCAGGACCGCTGAGGTGGGACGGGGGTCAGATACGCAGTATTTT. The J gene is TRBJ2-3, the V gene TRBV2, with D possibly being TRBD2 (6 bases). CDR1 is SNHLY, CDR2 FYNNEI, per germline. V was trimmed by 6 bases and J by 4 bases, leaving 23 bases between them. The CDR3 totals 17 residues.

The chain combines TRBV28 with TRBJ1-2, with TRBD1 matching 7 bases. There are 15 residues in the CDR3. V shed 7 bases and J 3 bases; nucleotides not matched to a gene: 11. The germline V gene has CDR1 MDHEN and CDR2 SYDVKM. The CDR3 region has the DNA TGTGCCAGCACCTCAGGGCAGGGGGTCTACTATGGCTACACCTTC. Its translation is CASTSGQGVYYGYTF.

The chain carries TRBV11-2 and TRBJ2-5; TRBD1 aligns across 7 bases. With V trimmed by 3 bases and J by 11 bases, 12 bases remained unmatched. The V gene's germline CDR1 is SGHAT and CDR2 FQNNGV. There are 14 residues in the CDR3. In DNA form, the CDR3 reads TGTGCCAGCAGCTTCGGGACAGCGAAGAATGAGCAGTACTTC. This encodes CASSFGTAKNEQYF.

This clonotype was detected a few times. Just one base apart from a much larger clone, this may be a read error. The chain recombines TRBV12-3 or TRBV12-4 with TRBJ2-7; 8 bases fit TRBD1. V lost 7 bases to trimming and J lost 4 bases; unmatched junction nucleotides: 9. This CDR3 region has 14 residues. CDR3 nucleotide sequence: TGTGCCAGCACAAGGACAGGGAGCGCATACGAGCAGTACTTC. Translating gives CASTRTGSAYEQYF.

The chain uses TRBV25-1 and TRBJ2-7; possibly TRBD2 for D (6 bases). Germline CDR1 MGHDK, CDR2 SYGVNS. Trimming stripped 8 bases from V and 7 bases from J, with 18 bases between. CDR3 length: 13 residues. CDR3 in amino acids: CASRDSQYNEQYF. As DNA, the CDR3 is TGTGCCAGCCGGGACTCCCAGTACAATGAGCAGTACTTC.

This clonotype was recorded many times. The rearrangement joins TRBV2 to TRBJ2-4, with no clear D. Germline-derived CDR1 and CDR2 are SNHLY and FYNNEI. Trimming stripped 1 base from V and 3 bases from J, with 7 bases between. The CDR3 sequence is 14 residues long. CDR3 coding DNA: TGTGCCAGCAGTGAAGACAGAGACAAAAACATTCAGTACTTC. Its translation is CASSEDRDKNIQYF.

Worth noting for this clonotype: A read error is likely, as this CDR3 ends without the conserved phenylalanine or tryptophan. CDR3 nucleotide sequence: TGCGCCAGCAGCTTGGTGGGGAGGGAAGAGACCCAGTACAAC. This sequence encodes CASSLVGREETQYN. This chain connects TRBV5-1 to TRBJ2-5, with 7 nucleotides matching TRBD2. Trimming cost V 0 bases and J 3 bases; bases outside gene matches: 2. The germline gives CDR1 SGHRS, CDR2 YFSETQ. The length of the CDR3 is 14 residues.

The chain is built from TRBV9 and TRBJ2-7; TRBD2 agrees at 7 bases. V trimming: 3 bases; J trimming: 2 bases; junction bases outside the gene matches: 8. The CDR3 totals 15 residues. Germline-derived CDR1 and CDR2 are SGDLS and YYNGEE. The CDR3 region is CASSGGGGLAYEQYF. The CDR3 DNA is TGTGCCAGCAGCGGCGGGGGAGGATTGGCCTACGAGCAGTACTTC.

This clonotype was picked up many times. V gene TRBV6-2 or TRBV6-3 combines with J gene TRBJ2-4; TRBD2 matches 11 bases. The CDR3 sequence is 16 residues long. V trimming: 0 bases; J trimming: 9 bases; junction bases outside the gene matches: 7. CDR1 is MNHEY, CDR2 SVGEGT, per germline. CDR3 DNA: TGTGCCAGCAGTTACTCTCCTAGCGGGGGGCCGGGCATTCAGTACTTC. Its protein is CASSYSPSGGPGIQYF.

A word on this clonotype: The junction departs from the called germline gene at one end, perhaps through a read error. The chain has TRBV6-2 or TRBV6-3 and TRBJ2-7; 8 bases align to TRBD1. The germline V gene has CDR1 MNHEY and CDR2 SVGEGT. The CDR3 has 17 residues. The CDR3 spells CTSSYSARGLNSYEQYF. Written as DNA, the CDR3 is TGTACCAGCAGTTACTCGGCCAGGGGGCTTAACTCCTACGAGCAGTACTTC.

The CDR3 nucleotides are TGCAGTGCTAGAAGAGTGGGCATCAATCAGCCCCAGCATTTT. This sequence encodes CSARRVGINQPQHF. This chain uses TRBV20-1 with TRBJ1-5, with D hard to call. This CDR3 contains 14 residues. CDR1 is DFQATT, CDR2 SNEGSKA, per germline (reference sequence). V was pared by 2 bases and J by 3 bases, with 11 bases between.

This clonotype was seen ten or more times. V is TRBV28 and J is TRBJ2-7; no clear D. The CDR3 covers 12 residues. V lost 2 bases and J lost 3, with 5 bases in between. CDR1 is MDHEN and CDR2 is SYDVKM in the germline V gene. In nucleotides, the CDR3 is TGTGCCAGCAGTTTACAGGACTACGAGCAGTACTTC. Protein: CASSLQDYEQYF. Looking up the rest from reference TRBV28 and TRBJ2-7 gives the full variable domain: DVKVTQSSRYLVKRTGEKVFLECVQDMDHENMFWYRQDPGLGLRLIYFSYDVKMKEKGDIPEGYSVSREKKERFSLILESASTNQTSMYLCASSLQDYEQYFGPGTRLTVT.

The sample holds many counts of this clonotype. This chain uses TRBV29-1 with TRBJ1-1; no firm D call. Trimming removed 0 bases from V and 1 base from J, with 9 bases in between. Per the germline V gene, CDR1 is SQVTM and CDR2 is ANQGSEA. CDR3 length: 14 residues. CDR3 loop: CSVEDLQQNTEAFF. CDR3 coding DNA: TGCAGCGTTGAAGATCTACAGCAGAACACTGAAGCTTTCTTT.

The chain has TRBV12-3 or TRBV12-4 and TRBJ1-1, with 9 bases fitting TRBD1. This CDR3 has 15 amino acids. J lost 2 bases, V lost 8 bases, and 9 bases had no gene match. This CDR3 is CASGVRTGANTEAFF. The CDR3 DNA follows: TGTGCCAGCGGGGTAAGGACAGGGGCTAACACTGAAGCTTTCTTT.

CDR3 sequence: CASSVRLAGDNEQFF. CDR3 nucleotide sequence: TGTGCCAGCAGCGTTCGACTAGCGGGGGACAATGAGCAGTTCTTC. The chain carries TRBV7-2 and TRBJ2-1, with 12 positions matching TRBD2. The CDR3 consists of 15 residues. With V trimmed by 5 bases and J by 5 bases, 4 bases remained unmatched. The V gene's germline CDR1 is SGHTA and CDR2 FQGNSA.

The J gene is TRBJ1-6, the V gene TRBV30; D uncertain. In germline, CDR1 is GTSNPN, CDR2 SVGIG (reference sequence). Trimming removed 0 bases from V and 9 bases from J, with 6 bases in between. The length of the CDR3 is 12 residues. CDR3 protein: CAWSVPASPLHF. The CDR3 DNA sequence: TGTGCCTGGAGTGTACCGGCTTCACCCCTCCACTTT.

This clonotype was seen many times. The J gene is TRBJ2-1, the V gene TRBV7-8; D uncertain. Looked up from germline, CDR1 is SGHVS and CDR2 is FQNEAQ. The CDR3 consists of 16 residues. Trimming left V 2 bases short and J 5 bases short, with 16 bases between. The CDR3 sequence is CASSLPGRSYHNEQFF. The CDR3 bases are TGTGCCAGCAGCTTACCCGGACGATCTTACCACAATGAGCAGTTCTTC.

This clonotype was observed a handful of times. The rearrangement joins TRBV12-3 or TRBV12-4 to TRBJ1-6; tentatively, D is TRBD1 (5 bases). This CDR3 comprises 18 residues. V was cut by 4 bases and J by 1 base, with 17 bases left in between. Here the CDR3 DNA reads TGTGCCAGCAGTTATTCAGCAGGGCTAGGATCCTATAATTCACCCCTCCACTTT. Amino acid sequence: CASSYSAGLGSYNSPLHF.

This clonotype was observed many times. CDR3 bases: TGTGCCAGCAGTTTGCTGGGCTTTGGATCCACAGGGATCTATGGCTACACCTTC. Protein: CASSLLGFGSTGIYGYTF. V usage is TRBV27 and J usage is TRBJ1-2, with D possibly being TRBD1 (6 bases). This CDR3 comprises 18 residues. Per germline, CDR1 MNHEY and CDR2 SMNVEV (reference sequence). V lost 3 bases to trimming and J lost 4 bases, with 24 bases between them.

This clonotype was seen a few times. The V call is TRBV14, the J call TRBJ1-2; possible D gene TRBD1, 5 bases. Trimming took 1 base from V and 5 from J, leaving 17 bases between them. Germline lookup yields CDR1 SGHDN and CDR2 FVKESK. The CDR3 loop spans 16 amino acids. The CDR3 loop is CASSQGNGAYNYGYTF. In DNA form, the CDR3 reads TGTGCCAGCAGCCAAGGAAACGGGGCCTACAATTATGGCTACACCTTC.

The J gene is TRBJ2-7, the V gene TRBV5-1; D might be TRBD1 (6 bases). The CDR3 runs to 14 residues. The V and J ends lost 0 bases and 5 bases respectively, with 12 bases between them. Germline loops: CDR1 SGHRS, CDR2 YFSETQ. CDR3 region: CASSLVTGMHEQYF. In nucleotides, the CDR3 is TGCGCCAGCAGCTTGGTGACAGGCATGCACGAGCAGTACTTC.

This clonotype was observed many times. The CDR3 sequence: CSAARGSSPSYEQYF. CDR3 DNA: TGCAGTGCTGCCCGTGGCAGCAGTCCCTCCTACGAGCAGTACTTC. The chain uses TRBV20-1 and TRBJ2-7; no firm D call. The germline CDR1 and CDR2 sequences are DFQATT and SNEGSKA (reference sequence). Trimming took off 5 bases at V and 0 bases at J, with 17 bases between the two ends. The CDR3 is made up of 15 amino acids.